This is a list of T cell receptor beta chains from one sample in a study of cytomegalovirus exposure and HLA in healthy donors. Profiled with immunoSEQ multiplex PCR; TCRdb holds only in-frame clones, not every one. This sample has roughly 130,000 clones, with about 81% found just once. Sequencing was done on a sample of PBMCs. The receptors were sampled from a woman between 35 and 50 years old in good health and CMV-seropositive. The CDR3 runs from the conserved cysteine through the conserved F or W. A D gene is named only where the DNA matches it firmly. Some rows mark clone size as missing; the rest say once, few, many or name a class of expanded clone.

CASTLLSGGAANEQFF | TGTGCCAGCACCCTACTTAGCGGGGGGGCCGCGAATGAGCAGTTCTTC | TRBJ2-1 | TRBV7-9 | once | TRBD2
CASSRAGGNYGYTF | TGTGCCAGTAGTCGGGCAGGGGGCAACTATGGCTACACCTTC | TRBJ1-2 | TRBV19 | . | TRBD1
CASSSLTDSGANVLTF | TGTGCCAGCAGTTCTCTAACAGACTCTGGGGCCAACGTCCTGACTTTC | TRBJ2-6 | TRBV27 | . | .
CASSPYRVSSYNEQFF | TGTGCCAGCAGCCCGTATCGGGTTAGCTCCTACAATGAGCAGTTCTTC | TRBJ2-1 | TRBV7-8 | . | .
CASSLGGAASYEQYF | TGCGCCAGCAGCCTAGGGGGGGCCGCATCCTACGAGCAGTACTTC | TRBJ2-7 | TRBV4-1 | . | .
CASRDRALLGNTIYF | TGTGCCAGCAGGGACAGGGCCCTCCTCGGAAACACCATATATTTT | TRBJ1-3 | TRBV6-1 | once | TRBD1
CASSYSGQEPLHF | TGTGCCAGCAGTTACTCCGGACAGGAACCCCTCCACTTT | TRBJ1-6 | TRBV6-5 | . | TRBD1
CASSIGQANTEAFF | TGTGCCAGTAGTATTGGCCAGGCGAACACTGAAGCTTTCTTT | TRBJ1-1 | TRBV19 | . | .
CASSFTRGGPPEKLFF | TGTGCCAGCAGCTTCACCCGGGGAGGACCGCCTGAAAAACTGTTTTTT | TRBJ1-4 | TRBV7-9 | . | .
CAISESGTGHEKLFF | TGTGCCATCAGTGAGTCCGGGACAGGGCACGAAAAACTGTTTTTT | TRBJ1-4 | TRBV10-3 | . | TRBD1
CASSLAAGSAVIGAFF | TGTGCCAGCAGCTTAGCGGCGGGATCTGCGGTGATAGGAGCTTTCTTT | TRBJ1-1 | TRBV7-2 | . | .
CASSLSRAGGYTF | TGTGCCAGCAGTTTAAGCAGGGCCGGTGGCTACACCTTC | TRBJ1-2 | TRBV28 | . | .
CASSFSGMTDTQYF | TGCGCCAGCAGCTTTAGCGGGATGACAGATACGCAGTATTTT | TRBJ2-3 | TRBV5-1 | . | TRBD2
CASGGVGGSGEQYF | TGTGCCAGCGGGGGGGTAGGGGGATCTGGCGAGCAGTACTTC | TRBJ2-7 | TRBV28 | . | .
CASSDPGQNSPLHF | TGTGCCAGCAGTGATCCGGGACAGAATTCACCCCTCCACTTT | TRBJ1-6 | TRBV25-1 | . | TRBD1
CASSLFLAGVDEAFF | TGTGCCAGCAGCTTATTCCTGGCAGGGGTGGATGAAGCTTTCTTT | TRBJ1-1 | TRBV7-9 | . | .
CASSVNGGDQPQHF | TGCGCCAGCAGCGTCAACGGGGGGGATCAGCCCCAGCATTTT | TRBJ1-5 | TRBV4-1 | . | .
CASQLGGANYGYTF | TGTGCCAGCCAGCTCGGAGGGGCCAACTATGGCTACACCTTC | TRBJ1-2 | TRBV19 | . | .
CASSFNFEGSEKLFF | TGCGCCAGCAGCTTTAATTTCGAGGGTTCAGAAAAACTGTTTTTT | TRBJ1-4 | TRBV5-1 | . | .
CASSPELKETQYF | TGTGCCAGCAGTCCCGAACTCAAAGAGACCCAGTACTTC | TRBJ2-5 | TRBV27 | . | .
CASSSTPDTQYF | TGTGCCAGCAGTTCGACACCAGATACGCAGTATTTT | TRBJ2-3 | TRBV6-6 | once | .
CASSLLPGGVTGELFF | TGTGCCAGCAGCTTATTACCGGGGGGGGTCACCGGGGAGCTGTTTTTT | TRBJ2-2 | TRBV7-2 | . | TRBD2
CASSMLQSTINEKLFF | TGTGCCAGTAGTATGTTACAGTCTACAATAAATGAAAAACTGTTTTTT | TRBJ1-4 | TRBV19 | once | .